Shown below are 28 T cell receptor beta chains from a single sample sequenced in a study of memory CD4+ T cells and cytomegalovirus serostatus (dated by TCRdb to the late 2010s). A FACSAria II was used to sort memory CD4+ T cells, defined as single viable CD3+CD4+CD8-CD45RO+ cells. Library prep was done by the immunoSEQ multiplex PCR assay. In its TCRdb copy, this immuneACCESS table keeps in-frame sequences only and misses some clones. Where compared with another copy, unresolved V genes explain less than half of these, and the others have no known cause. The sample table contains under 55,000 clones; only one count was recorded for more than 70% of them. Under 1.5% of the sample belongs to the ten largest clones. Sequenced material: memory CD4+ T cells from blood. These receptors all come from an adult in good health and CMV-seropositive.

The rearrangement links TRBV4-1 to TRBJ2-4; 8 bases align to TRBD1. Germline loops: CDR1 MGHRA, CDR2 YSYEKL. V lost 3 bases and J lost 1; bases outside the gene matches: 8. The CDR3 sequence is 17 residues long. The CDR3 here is CASSQFTGGTAKNIQYF. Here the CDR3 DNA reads TGCGCCAGCAGCCAGTTCACAGGGGGTACGGCCAAAAACATTCAGTACTTC.

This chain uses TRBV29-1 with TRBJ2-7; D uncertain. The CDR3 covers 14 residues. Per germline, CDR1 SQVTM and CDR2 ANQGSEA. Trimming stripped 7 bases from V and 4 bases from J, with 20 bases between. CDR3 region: CSASDPAGGYEQYF. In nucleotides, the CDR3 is TGCAGCGCCTCGGACCCGGCCGGTGGATACGAGCAGTACTTC.

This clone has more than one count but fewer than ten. The CDR3 reads CAISESEVRGTEAFF. DNA of the CDR3: TGTGCCATCAGTGAGTCAGAGGTGCGGGGGACTGAAGCTTTCTTT. The chain has TRBV10-3 and TRBJ1-1, with D possibly being TRBD1 (5 bases). The germline V and J ends were trimmed by 0 bases and 5 bases, with 13 bases remaining between them. Per the germline V gene, CDR1 is ENHRY and CDR2 is SYGVKD. This CDR3 region has 15 residues.

In DNA, the CDR3 is TGTGCCAGCAGCGTAGGGCCCCGCCCCACAGGGGAGAATGAAAAACTGTTTTTT. Amino acid sequence: CASSVGPRPTGENEKLFF. The genes are TRBV9 and TRBJ1-4; TRBD1 matches 7 bases. Trimming cost V 0 bases and J 5 bases; bases outside gene matches: 13. Germline CDR1 and CDR2: SGDLS and YYNGEE. The CDR3 runs to 18 residues.

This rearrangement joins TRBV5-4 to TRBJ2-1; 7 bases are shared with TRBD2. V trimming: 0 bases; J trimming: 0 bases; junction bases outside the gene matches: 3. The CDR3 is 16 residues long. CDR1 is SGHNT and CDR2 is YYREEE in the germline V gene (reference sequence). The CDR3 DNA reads TGTGCCAGCAGCTTGGGGGCGGGAGTCTCCTACAATGAGCAGTTCTTC. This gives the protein CASSLGAGVSYNEQFF.

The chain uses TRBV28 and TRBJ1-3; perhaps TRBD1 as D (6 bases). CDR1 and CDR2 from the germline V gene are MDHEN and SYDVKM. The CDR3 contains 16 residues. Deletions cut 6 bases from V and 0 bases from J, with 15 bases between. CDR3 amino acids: CASRKQGAVSGNTIYF. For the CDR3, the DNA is TGTGCCAGCAGAAAACAGGGAGCGGTCTCTGGAAACACCATATATTTT.

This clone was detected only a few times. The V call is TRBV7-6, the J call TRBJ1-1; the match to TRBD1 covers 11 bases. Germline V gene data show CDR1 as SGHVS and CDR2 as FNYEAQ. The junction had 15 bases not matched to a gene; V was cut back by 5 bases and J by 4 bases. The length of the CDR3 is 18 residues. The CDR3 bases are TGTGCCAGCAGCCGAGGCTGGACAGGGGGCGAGAGAGGCACTGAAGCTTTCTTT. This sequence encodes CASSRGWTGGERGTEAFF.

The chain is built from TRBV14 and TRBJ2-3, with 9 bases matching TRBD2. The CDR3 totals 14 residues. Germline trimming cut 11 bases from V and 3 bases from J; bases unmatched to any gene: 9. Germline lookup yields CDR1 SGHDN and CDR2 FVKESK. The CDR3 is CASSSGRLTDTQYF. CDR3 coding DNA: TGTGCCTCCTCCAGCGGGAGGCTGACAGATACGCAGTATTTT.

CDR3 region: CASSLGGGNTEAFF. CDR3 DNA sequence: TGTGCCAGCAGCTTAGGGGGTGGGAACACTGAAGCTTTCTTT. The gene calls are TRBV4-2 and TRBJ1-1; D may be TRBD1 (6 bases). The V and J ends lost 5 bases and 1 base respectively, with 11 bases between them. Germline CDR1 LGHNA, CDR2 YNFKEQ. CDR3 size: 14 residues.

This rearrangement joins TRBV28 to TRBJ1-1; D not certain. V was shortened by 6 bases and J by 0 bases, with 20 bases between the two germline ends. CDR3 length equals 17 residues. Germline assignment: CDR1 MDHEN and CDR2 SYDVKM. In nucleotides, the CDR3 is TGTGCCAGCAGCTCCGTCGTAACGACCGACATGAACACTGAAGCTTTCTTT. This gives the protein CASSSVVTTDMNTEAFF.

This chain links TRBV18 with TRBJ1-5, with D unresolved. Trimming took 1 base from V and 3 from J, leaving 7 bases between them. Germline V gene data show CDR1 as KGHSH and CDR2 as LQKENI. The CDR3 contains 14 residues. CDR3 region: CASSPQPDNQPQHF. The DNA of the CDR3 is TGTGCCAGCTCACCACAACCGGACAATCAGCCCCAGCATTTT.

This chain's CDR3 is CAISGGVDTQYF. CDR3 DNA sequence: TGTGCCATCAGTGGAGGGGTAGATACGCAGTATTTT. The rearrangement joins TRBV10-3 to TRBJ2-3; the D gene could be TRBD1 or TRBD2 (5 bases each). Germline CDR1 and CDR2: ENHRY and SYGVKD. CDR3 length: 12 residues. V was shortened by 4 bases and J by 5 bases, with 7 bases between the two germline ends.

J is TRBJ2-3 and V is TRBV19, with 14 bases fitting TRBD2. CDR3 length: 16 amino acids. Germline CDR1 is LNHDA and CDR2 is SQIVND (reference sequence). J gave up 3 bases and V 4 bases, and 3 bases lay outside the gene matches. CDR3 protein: CASSRLAGGTTDTQYF. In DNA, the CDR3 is TGTGCCAGTAGTAGACTAGCGGGGGGGACAACAGATACGCAGTATTTT. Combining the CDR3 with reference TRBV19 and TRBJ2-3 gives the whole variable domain DGGITQSPKYLFRKEGQNVTLSCEQNLNHDAMYWYRQDPGQGLRLIYYSQIVNDFQKGDIAEGYSVSREKKESFPLTVTSAQKNPTAFYLCASSRLAGGTTDTQYFGPGTRLTVL.

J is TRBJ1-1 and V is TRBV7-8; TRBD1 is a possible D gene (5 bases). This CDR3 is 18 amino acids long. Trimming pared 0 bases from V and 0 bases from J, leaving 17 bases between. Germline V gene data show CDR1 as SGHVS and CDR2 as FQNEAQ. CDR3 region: CASSLARDLIKVNTEAFF. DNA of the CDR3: TGTGCCAGCAGCTTAGCGCGGGACCTTATAAAGGTGAACACTGAAGCTTTCTTT.

DNA for the CDR3: TGCGCCAGCAGTTCCCAGGGGGTCCTCGGGCATCAGCCCCAGCATTTT. This gives the protein CASSSQGVLGHQPQHF. The J gene is TRBJ1-5, the V gene TRBV4-1; 7 bases line up with TRBD1. Germline CDR1 reads MGHRA; CDR2 reads YSYEKL. V dropped 6 bases and J dropped 5; count of bases not matched to a gene: 13. CDR3 length: 16 amino acids.

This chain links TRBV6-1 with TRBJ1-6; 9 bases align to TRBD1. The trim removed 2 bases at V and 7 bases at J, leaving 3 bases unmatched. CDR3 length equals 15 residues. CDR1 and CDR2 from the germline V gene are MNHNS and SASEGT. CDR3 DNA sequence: TGTGCCAGCAGTGAATCAGACAGGGGGAATTCACCCCTCCACTTT. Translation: CASSESDRGNSPLHF.

CDR3 in DNA: TGTGCCACCAGCAGAGATAGAACGGGGAGGAGCAATGAGCAGTTCTTC. Translating it yields CATSRDRTGRSNEQFF. The chain couples TRBV15 to TRBJ2-1; possibly TRBD2 for D (6 bases). CDR1 and CDR2 (germline): LNHNV, YYDKDF (reference sequence). V lost 0 bases and J 6 bases, leaving 15 bases between the germline ends. This CDR3 has 16 residues.

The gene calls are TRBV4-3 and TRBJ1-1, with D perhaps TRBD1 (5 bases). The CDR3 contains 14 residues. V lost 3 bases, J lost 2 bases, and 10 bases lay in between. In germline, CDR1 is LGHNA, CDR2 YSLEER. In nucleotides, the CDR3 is TGCGCCAGCAGCCAGTTGACAGCAAACACTGAAGCTTTCTTT. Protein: CASSQLTANTEAFF.

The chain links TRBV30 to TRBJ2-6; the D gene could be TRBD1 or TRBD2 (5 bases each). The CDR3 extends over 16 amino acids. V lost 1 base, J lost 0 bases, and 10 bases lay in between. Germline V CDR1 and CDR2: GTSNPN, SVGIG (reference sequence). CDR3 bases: TGTGCCTGGAGTGCCGGGACGAGCTCTGGGGCCAACGTCCTGACTTTC. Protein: CAWSAGTSSGANVLTF.

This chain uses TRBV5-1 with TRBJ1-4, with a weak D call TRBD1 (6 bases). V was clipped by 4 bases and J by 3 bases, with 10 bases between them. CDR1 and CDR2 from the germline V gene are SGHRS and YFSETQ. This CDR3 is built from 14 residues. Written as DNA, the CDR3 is TGCGCCAGCAGCGTGGCAGGGGCTAATGAAAAACTGTTTTTT. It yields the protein CASSVAGANEKLFF.

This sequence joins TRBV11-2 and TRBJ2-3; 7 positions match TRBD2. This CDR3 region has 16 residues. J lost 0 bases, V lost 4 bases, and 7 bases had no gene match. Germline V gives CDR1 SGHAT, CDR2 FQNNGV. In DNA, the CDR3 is TGTGCCAGCAGCTGGGATCCTAGCGGTAGCACAGATACGCAGTATTTT. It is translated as CASSWDPSGSTDTQYF.

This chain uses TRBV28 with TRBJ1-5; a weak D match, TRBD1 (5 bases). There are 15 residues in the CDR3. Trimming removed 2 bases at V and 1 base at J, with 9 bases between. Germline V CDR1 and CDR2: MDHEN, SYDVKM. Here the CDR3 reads CASSLTQGSNQPQHF. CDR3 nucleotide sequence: TGTGCCAGCAGTTTAACGCAGGGAAGCAATCAGCCCCAGCATTTT.

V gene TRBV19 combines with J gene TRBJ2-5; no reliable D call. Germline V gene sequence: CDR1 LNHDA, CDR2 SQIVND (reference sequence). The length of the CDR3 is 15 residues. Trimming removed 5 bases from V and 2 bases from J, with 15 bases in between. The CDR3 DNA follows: TGTGCCAGTAGTCACCGGGTCGGTCAGCAAGAGACCCAGTACTTC. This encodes CASSHRVGQQETQYF.

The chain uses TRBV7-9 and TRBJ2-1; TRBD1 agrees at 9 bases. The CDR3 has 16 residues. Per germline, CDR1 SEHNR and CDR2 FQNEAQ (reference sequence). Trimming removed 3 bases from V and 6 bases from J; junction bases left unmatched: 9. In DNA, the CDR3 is TGTGCCAGCAGCTTGGAGGGACAGGGCCTACCCAATGAGCAGTTCTTC. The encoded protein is CASSLEGQGLPNEQFF.

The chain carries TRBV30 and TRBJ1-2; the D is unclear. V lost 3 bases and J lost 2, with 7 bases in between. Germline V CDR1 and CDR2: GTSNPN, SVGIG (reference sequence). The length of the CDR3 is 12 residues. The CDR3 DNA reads TGTGCCTGGAGATCCGGGAACTATGGCTACACCTTC. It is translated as CAWRSGNYGYTF. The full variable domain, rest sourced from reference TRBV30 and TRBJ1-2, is SQTIHQWPATLVQPVGSPLSLECTVEGTSNPNLYWYRQAAGRGLQLLFYSVGIGQISSEVPQNLSASRPQDRQFILSSKKLLLSDSGFYLCAWRSGNYGYTFGSGTRLTVV.

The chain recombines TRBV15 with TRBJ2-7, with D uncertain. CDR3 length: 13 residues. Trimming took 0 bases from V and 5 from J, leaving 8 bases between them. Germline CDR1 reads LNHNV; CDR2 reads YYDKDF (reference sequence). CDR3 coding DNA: TGTGCCACCAGCAGAGAGGGTCTCCACGAGCAGTACTTC. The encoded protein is CATSREGLHEQYF. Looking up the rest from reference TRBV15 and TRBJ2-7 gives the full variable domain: DAMVIQNPRYQVTQFGKPVTLSCSQTLNHNVMYWYQQKSSQAPKLLFHYYDKDFNNEADTPDNFQSRRPNTSFCFLDIRSPGLGDTAMYLCATSREGLHEQYFGPGTRLTVT.

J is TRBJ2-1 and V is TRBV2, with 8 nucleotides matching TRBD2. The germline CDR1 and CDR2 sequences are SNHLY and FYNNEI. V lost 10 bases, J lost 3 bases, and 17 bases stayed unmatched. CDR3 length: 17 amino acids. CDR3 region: CANSGTTPAQDYNEQFF. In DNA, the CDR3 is TGTGCCAATAGCGGGACTACCCCGGCTCAGGACTACAATGAGCAGTTCTTC.

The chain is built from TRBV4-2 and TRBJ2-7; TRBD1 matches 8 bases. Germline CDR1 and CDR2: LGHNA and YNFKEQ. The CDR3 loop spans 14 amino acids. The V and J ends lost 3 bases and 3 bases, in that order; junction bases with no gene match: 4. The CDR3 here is CASSQGQEHYEQYF. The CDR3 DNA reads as TGTGCCAGCAGCCAGGGACAGGAGCACTACGAGCAGTACTTC.